The table lists the clone carrying this T cell receptor (beta chain) with a few counts. Trimming removed 4 bases from V and 2 bases from J, with 11 bases in between. CDR3 length equals 15 residues. The germline CDR1 and CDR2 sequences are LNHDA and SQIVND (reference sequence). This entry comes from a study of T cells in Graves' hyperthyroidism and ophthalmopathy. The source material, RNA transcripts, was used to amplify TCR beta CDR3 regions. HTBI primers drove first-round RT-PCR of the TCR CDR3. A single record per CDR3 protein comes from TCRdb applying MiXCR to the multiplex PCR reads. The sample has some 510,000 distinct CDR3 sequences; around 20% are singletons.

Input material: blood. The rearrangement uses TRBV19 and TRBJ2-2; weak D call: TRBD1 (7 bases). The TCR comes from a man younger than 30 with Graves' hyperthyroidism. Here the CDR3 reads CASSTQGGNTGELFF. CDR3 bases: TGTGCCAGTAGTACCCAGGGGGGTAACACCGGGGAGCTGTTTTTT.